This T cell receptor beta chain was sequenced for a study of shared clonotypes between healthy human individuals. Points from the study as a whole: Clonotypes which were not shared had lower generation probabilities than clonotypes that all four donors shared. Naive subsets tended to show greater estimated richness than memory subsets.

Generated by immunoSEQ multiplex PCR, the TCRdb table keeps only in-frame clones and is missing some. The table lists some 2,000,000 clones, approximately 96% of them singletons, with less than 0.15% in the top ten. Points on this clone: The antigen is unknown.

The junction had 15 bases not matched to a gene; V was cut back by 2 bases and J by 5 bases. The CDR3 has 17 residues. CDR1 and CDR2 (germline): SGHRS, YFSETQ. This TCR was recovered from a man in his late teens or twenties in good health. The chain has TRBV5-1 and TRBJ2-5; 7 nucleotides match TRBD2. The sample consisted of naive CD4+ T cells sorted from blood. Subset: CD45RA+ positively selected. CDR3 coding DNA: TGCGCCAGCAGCTTCCCCGGGGGGACCGTGGATTGGGAGACCCAGTACTTC. This encodes CASSFPGGTVDWETQYF.